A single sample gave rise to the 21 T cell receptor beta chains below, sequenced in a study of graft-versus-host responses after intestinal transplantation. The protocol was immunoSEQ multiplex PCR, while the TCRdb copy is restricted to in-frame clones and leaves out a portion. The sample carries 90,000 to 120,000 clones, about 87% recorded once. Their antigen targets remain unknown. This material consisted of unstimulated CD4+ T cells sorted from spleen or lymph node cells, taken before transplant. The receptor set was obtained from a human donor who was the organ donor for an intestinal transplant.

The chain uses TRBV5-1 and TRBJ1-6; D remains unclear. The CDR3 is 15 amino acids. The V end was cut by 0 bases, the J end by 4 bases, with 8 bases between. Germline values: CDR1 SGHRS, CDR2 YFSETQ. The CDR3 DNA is TGCGCCAGCAGCTTGGGTGCCGTATATAATTCACCCCTCCACTTT. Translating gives CASSLGAVYNSPLHF.

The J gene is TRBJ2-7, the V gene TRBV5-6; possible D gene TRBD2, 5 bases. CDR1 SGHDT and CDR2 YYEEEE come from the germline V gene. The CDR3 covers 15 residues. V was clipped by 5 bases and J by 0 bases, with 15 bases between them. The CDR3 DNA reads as TGTGCCAGCAGTACTCCGGGATTCGACTCCTACGAGCAGTACTTC. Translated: CASSTPGFDSYEQYF.

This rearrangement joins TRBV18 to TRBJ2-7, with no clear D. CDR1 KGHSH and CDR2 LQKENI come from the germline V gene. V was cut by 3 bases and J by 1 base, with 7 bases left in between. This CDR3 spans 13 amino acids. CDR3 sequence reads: CASSPDVSYEQYF. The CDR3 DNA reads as TGTGCCAGCTCACCCGACGTTTCCTACGAGCAGTACTTC.

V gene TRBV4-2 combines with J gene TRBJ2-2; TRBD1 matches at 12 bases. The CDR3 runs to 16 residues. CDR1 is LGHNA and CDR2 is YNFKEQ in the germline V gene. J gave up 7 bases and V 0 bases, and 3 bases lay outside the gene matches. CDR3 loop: CASSQDGTGGYGELFF. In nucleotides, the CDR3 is TGTGCCAGCAGCCAAGACGGGACAGGGGGCTACGGGGAGCTGTTTTTT.

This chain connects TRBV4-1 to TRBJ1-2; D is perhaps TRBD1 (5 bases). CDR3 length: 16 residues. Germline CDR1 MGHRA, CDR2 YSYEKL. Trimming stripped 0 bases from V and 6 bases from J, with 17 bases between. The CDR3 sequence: CASSQDYRDSLDGYTF. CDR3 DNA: TGCGCCAGCAGCCAAGATTATAGGGACTCCTTGGATGGCTACACCTTC.

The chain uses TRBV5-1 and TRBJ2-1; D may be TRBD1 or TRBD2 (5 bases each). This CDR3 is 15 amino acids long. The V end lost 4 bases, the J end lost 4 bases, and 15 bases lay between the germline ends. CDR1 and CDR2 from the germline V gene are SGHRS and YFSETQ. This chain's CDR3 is CASSLDGALYNEQFF. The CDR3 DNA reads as TGCGCCAGCAGCCTCGACGGGGCACTATACAATGAGCAGTTCTTC.

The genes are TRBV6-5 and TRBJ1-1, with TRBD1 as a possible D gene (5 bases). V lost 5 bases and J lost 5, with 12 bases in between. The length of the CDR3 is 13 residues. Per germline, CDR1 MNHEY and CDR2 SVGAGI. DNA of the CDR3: TGTGCCAGCAGTGAAGCGGGGGATACTGAAGCTTTCTTT. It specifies CASSEAGDTEAFF.

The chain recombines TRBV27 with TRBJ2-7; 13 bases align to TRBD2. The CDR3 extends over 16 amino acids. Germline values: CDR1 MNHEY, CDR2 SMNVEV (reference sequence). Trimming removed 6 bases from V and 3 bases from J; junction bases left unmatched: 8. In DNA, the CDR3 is TGTGCCAGCAGACTAGCGGGAGGGCCAGGGAACTACGAGCAGTACTTC. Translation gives CASRLAGGPGNYEQYF.

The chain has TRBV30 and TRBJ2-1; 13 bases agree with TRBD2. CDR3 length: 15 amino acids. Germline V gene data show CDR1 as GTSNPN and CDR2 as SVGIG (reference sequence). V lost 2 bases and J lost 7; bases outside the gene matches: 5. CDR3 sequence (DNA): TGTGCCTGGAGTCGACTAGCGGGAGGTGAAAATGAGCAGTTCTTC. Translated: CAWSRLAGGENEQFF. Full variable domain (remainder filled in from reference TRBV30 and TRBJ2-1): SQTIHQWPATLVQPVGSPLSLECTVEGTSNPNLYWYRQAAGRGLQLLFYSVGIGQISSEVPQNLSASRPQDRQFILSSKKLLLSDSGFYLCAWSRLAGGENEQFFGPGTRLTVL.

The CDR3 DNA sequence: TGTGCCAGCAGCACGGGACCGCAGCATGATACGCAGTATTTT. Protein product: CASSTGPQHDTQYF. The chain links TRBV7-2 to TRBJ2-3, with D perhaps matching TRBD1 or TRBD2 (5 bases each). There are 14 residues in the CDR3. Between the trimmed V and J ends, which lost 5 bases and 6 bases, there was a span of 15 bases. Germline V lookup: CDR1 SGHTA, CDR2 FQGNSA. The entire variable domain, with the rest obtained from reference TRBV7-2 and TRBJ2-3, is as follows: GAGVSQSPSNKVTEKGKDVELRCDPISGHTALYWYRQSLGQGLEFLIYFQGNSAPDKSGLPSDRFSAERTGGSVSTLTIQRTQQEDSAVYLCASSTGPQHDTQYFGPGTRLTVL.

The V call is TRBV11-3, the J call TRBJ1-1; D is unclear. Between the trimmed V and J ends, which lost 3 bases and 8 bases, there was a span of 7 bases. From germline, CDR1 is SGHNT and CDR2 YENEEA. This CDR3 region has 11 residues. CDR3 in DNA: TGTGCCAGCAGCTTGGAGGGCGAAGCTTTCTTT. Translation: CASSLEGEAFF.

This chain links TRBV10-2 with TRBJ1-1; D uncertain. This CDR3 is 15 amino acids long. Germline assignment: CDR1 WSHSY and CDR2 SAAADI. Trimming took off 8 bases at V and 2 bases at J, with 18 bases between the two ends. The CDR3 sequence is CASLEYWGENTEAFF. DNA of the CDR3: TGCGCCAGCCTAGAATACTGGGGAGAAAACACTGAAGCTTTCTTT.

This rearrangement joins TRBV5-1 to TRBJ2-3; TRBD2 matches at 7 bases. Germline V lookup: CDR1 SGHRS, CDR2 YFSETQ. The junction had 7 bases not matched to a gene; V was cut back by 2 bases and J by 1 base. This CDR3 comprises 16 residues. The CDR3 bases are TGCGCCAGCAGCTTTCAAGCGGGAACCCGCACAGATACGCAGTATTTT. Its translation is CASSFQAGTRTDTQYF.

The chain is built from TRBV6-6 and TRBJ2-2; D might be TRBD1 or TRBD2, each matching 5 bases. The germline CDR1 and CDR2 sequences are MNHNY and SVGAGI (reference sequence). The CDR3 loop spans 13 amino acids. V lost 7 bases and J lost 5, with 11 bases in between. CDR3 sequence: CASIRESTGELFF. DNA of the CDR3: TGTGCCAGCATCAGGGAGTCGACCGGGGAGCTGTTTTTT.

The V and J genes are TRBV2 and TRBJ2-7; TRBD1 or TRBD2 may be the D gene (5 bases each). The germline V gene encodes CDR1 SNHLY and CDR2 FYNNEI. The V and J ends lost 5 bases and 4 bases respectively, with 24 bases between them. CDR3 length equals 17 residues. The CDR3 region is CASSKRFSQGVGYEQYF. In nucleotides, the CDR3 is TGTGCCAGCAGTAAAAGATTTAGTCAGGGAGTCGGGTACGAGCAGTACTTC.

CDR3: CASSASGGPIHF. The CDR3 nucleotides read TGTGCCAGCAGCGCCAGTGGGGGGCCCATCCACTTT. This chain connects TRBV9 to TRBJ1-6, with a weak D call TRBD1 (6 bases). Germline assignment: CDR1 SGDLS and CDR2 YYNGEE. V lost 3 bases, J lost 17 bases, and 15 bases lay in between. The length of the CDR3 is 12 residues.

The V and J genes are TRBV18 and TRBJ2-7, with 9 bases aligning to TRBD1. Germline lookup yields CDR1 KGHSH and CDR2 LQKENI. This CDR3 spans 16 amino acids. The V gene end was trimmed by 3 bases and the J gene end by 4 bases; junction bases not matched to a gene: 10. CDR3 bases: TGTGCCAGCTCACCTCCGCCGGGACAGGGAGCTTACGAGCAGTACTTC. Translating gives CASSPPPGQGAYEQYF.

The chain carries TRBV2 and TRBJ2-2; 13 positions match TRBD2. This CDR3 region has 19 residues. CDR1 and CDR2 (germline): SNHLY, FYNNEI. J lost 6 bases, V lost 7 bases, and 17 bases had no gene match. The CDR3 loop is CASTPGTSGAAAKAGELFF. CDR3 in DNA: TGTGCCAGCACCCCAGGGACTAGCGGGGCCGCCGCAAAGGCCGGGGAGCTGTTTTTT.

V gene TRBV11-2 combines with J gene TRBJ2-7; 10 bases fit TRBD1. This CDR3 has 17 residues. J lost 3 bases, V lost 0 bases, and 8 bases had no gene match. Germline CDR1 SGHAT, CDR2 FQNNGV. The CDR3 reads CASSLESGQGPYYEQYF. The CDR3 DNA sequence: TGTGCCAGCAGCTTAGAGTCGGGACAGGGGCCCTACTACGAGCAGTACTTC. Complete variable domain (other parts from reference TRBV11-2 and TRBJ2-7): EAGVAQSPRYKIIEKRQSVAFWCNPISGHATLYWYQQILGQGPKLLIQFQNNGVVDDSQLPKDRFSAERLKGVDSTLKIQPAKLEDSAVYLCASSLESGQGPYYEQYFGPGTRLTVT.

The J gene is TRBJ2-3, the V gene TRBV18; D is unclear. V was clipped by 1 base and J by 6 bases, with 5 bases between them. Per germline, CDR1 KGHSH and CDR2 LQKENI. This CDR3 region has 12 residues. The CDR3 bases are TGTGCCAGCTCACCACTTGGTGATACGCAGTATTTT. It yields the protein CASSPLGDTQYF.

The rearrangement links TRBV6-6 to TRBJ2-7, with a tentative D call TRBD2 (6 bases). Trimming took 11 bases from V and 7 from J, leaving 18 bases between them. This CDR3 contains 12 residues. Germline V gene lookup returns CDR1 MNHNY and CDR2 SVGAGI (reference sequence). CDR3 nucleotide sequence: TGTGCCTCCTCTCGTGTGGAGGGTGAGCAGTACTTC. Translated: CASSRVEGEQYF.